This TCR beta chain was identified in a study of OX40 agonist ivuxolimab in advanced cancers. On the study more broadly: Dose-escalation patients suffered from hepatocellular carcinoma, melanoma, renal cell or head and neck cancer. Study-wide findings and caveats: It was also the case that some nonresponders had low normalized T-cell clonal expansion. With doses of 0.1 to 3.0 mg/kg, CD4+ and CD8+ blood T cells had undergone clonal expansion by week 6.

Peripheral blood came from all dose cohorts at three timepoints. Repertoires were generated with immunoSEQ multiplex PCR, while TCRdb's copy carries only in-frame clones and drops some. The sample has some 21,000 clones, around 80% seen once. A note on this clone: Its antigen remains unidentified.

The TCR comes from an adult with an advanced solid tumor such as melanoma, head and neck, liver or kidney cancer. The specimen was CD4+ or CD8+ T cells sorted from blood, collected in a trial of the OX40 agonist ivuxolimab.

The CDR3 bases are TGTGCCAGCAGCGCCCGACAGTCCGCCTACGAGCAGTACTTC. Its protein product is CASSARQSAYEQYF. The V call is TRBV9, the J call TRBJ2-7, with D possibly being TRBD1 (5 bases). The germline gives CDR1 SGDLS, CDR2 YYNGEE. The CDR3 consists of 14 residues. Trimming removed 3 bases at V and 2 bases at J, with 12 bases between.